This passage covers 27 T cell receptor beta chains from one sample sequenced in a study of identical twins. TCRdb re-called the 5' RACE reads through MiXCR, storing one row per CDR3 protein. The table lists 500,000 to 550,000 distinct CDR3 sequences, roughly a fifth of them singletons, with about 0.91% in the top ten. This sample also belongs to another study, concerning T cells expressing NK-cell markers.

Sequenced material: CD4+ T cells sorted from blood. These receptors came from a young woman in good health.

This clonotype was seen many times. The chain uses TRBV12-3 or TRBV12-4 and TRBJ1-6; no firm D call. The CDR3 runs 13 residues. V dropped 7 bases and J dropped 4 bases, with 8 bases sitting between them. Here the CDR3 reads CASKQSYNSPLHF. The DNA for the CDR3 is TGTGCCAGCAAACAGTCTTATAATTCACCCCTCCACTTT.

The chain links TRBV3-1 to TRBJ1-2; 9 nucleotides align to TRBD1. The CDR3 covers 15 residues. Germline V gene lookup returns CDR1 LGHDT and CDR2 YNNKEL (reference sequence). V dropped 3 bases and J dropped 5; count of bases not matched to a gene: 7. CDR3 sequence reads: CASSHYTGGEYGYTF. The CDR3, as DNA: TGTGCCAGCAGCCACTATACAGGGGGCGAATATGGCTACACCTTC.

This clonotype has at least ten counts. The rearrangement joins TRBV29-1 to TRBJ2-7; D may be TRBD1 (5 bases). The germline V gene encodes CDR1 SQVTM and CDR2 ANQGSEA. This CDR3 comprises 12 residues. Trimming left V 7 bases short and J 7 bases short, with 17 bases between. This chain's CDR3 is CSARTTLTEQYF. CDR3 sequence (DNA): TGCAGCGCCCGGACAACATTAACGGAGCAGTACTTC.

Many counts were recorded for this clonotype. This chain uses TRBV4-1 with TRBJ2-6; 14 bases are a match to TRBD2. Germline V gene lookup returns CDR1 MGHRA and CDR2 YSYEKL. There are 19 residues in the CDR3. The trim removed 8 bases at V and 4 bases at J, leaving 13 bases unmatched. CDR3 sequence reads: CASGRSTSGGAKGANVLTF. The CDR3 DNA is TGCGCCAGCGGTCGGTCGACTAGCGGGGGGGCGAAGGGGGCCAACGTCCTGACTTTC.

The chain links TRBV5-4 to TRBJ2-3; TRBD1 matches at 12 bases. Trimming cost V 4 bases and J 4 bases; bases outside gene matches: 7. The CDR3 has 16 amino acids. CDR1 is SGHNT and CDR2 is YYREEE in the germline V gene (reference sequence). The CDR3 nucleotides are TGTGCCAGCAGCCCGGGGACAGGGGGCAGGTCAGATACGCAGTATTTT. Encoded protein: CASSPGTGGRSDTQYF.

This sequence joins TRBV20-1 and TRBJ2-7; D possibly matches TRBD1 or TRBD2 (5 bases each). The CDR3 length is 12 residues. V was shortened by 6 bases and J by 6 bases, with 15 bases between the two germline ends. CDR1 and CDR2 (germline): DFQATT, SNEGSKA (reference sequence). CDR3 DNA sequence: TGCAGTGCGCAGCAGGGACGGATCGAGCAGTACTTC. Its translation: CSAQQGRIEQYF.

The chain uses TRBV4-2 and TRBJ1-4; D not certain. Deletions cut 4 bases from V and 8 bases from J, with 11 bases between. The CDR3 spans 13 residues. From germline, CDR1 is LGHNA and CDR2 YNFKEQ. CDR3 DNA: TGTGCCAGCAGCCGCGAGGTAGTGGAAAAACTGTTTTTT. Translated, it gives CASSREVVEKLFF.

This clonotype appeared a few times. This chain uses TRBV20-1 with TRBJ2-5; 11 bases agree with TRBD2. Germline CDR1 DFQATT, CDR2 SNEGSKA (reference sequence). V lost 5 bases and J lost 4; bases outside the gene matches: 15. This CDR3 region has 17 residues. The CDR3 nucleotides read TGCAGTGCTCGCGGACTAGCGGGTGGAGGTCTTGGAGAGACCCAGTACTTC. Amino acids: CSARGLAGGGLGETQYF.

The chain recombines TRBV12-3 or TRBV12-4 with TRBJ1-2; D is possibly TRBD1 (6 bases). The V and J ends lost 2 bases and 8 bases respectively, with 12 bases between them. This CDR3 contains 13 residues. CDR3: CASSLLSGAGYTF. Here the CDR3 DNA reads TGTGCCAGCAGTTTACTCTCGGGGGCAGGCTACACCTTC.

J is TRBJ1-2 and V is TRBV12-3 or TRBV12-4; 9 bases agree with TRBD1. V was clipped by 4 bases and J by 10 bases; unmatched bases: 13. This CDR3 has 15 residues. The CDR3 DNA sequence: TGTGCCAGCAGTTCTAGGGACAGGGCGCCCCAGGTCTACACCTTC. It codes for CASSSRDRAPQVYTF.

This clonotype turned up a few times. The chain recombines TRBV20-1 with TRBJ2-3; TRBD2 aligns across 12 bases. With V trimmed by 0 bases and J by 3 bases, 7 bases remained unmatched. CDR3 length: 17 residues. Germline values: CDR1 DFQATT, CDR2 SNEGSKA (reference sequence). CDR3 region: CSARDSGLAGATDTQYF. The CDR3 region has the DNA TGCAGTGCTAGAGATTCGGGACTAGCGGGCGCTACAGATACGCAGTATTTT.

The chain has TRBV20-1 and TRBJ1-5; D unclear. In germline, CDR1 is DFQATT, CDR2 SNEGSKA (reference sequence). V was trimmed by 0 bases and J by 3 bases, leaving 15 bases between them. This CDR3 contains 16 residues. The CDR3, as DNA: TGCAGTGCTAGAGATGCTGATCGAGCGGCCAATCAGCCCCAGCATTTT. Its translation is CSARDADRAANQPQHF.

This clonotype has a handful of counts. The chain is built from TRBV6-1 and TRBJ1-1; possible D gene TRBD1, 6 bases. V gave up 5 bases and J gave up 0 bases, with 10 bases separating them. The CDR3 has 14 residues. The germline CDR1 and CDR2 sequences are MNHNS and SASEGT. DNA of the CDR3: TGTGCCAGCAGTACAGCAGGGGTGAACACTGAAGCTTTCTTT. It specifies CASSTAGVNTEAFF.

The chain has TRBV7-9 and TRBJ2-3; D may be TRBD2 (6 bases). From germline, CDR1 is SEHNR and CDR2 FQNEAQ (reference sequence). V lost 5 bases to trimming and J lost 1 base, with 10 bases between them. The CDR3 is 14 residues long. DNA of the CDR3: TGTGCCAGCAGCCATAGCGGACGCACAGATACGCAGTATTTT. Translated: CASSHSGRTDTQYF.

The rearrangement uses TRBV9 and TRBJ1-1; D is possibly TRBD1 (6 bases). Germline V CDR1 and CDR2: SGDLS, YYNGEE. There are 15 residues in the CDR3. Trimming shortened V by 7 bases and J by 3 bases, and 19 bases separated the two germline ends. CDR3 region: CASSPGSGADTEAFF. CDR3 DNA sequence: TGTGCCAGCTCCCCCGGCTCAGGGGCGGACACTGAAGCTTTCTTT.

This clonotype appeared many times. The chain uses TRBV20-1 and TRBJ2-1; no clear D. Trimming stripped 5 bases from V and 13 bases from J, with 21 bases between. Germline V gene data show CDR1 as DFQATT and CDR2 as SNEGSKA (reference sequence). CDR3 length equals 13 residues. The CDR3, as DNA: TGCAGTGCTGAAATCCGGCGAGCCGGCGGCCAGTTCTTC. Translating gives CSAEIRRAGGQFF.

The V gene is TRBV20-1, the J gene TRBJ2-1; D may correspond to TRBD1 or TRBD2 (5 bases each). Trimming left V 6 bases short and J 6 bases short, with 18 bases between. Per the germline V gene, CDR1 is DFQATT and CDR2 is SNEGSKA (reference sequence). The CDR3 covers 14 residues. Written as DNA, the CDR3 is TGCAGTGCCACTCGGGACGGGATCCCCAATGAGCAGTTCTTC. It specifies CSATRDGIPNEQFF.

This clonotype came up a few times. The chain links TRBV10-3 to TRBJ1-1; D remains unclear. Trimming stripped 4 bases from V and 6 bases from J, with 12 bases between. This CDR3 has 13 residues. CDR1 is ENHRY, CDR2 SYGVKD, per germline. The CDR3 DNA reads TGTGCCATCAGTGTGGGGAGGGAGTCTGAAGCTTTCTTT. This translates into CAISVGRESEAFF.

In this sample, this clonotype turned up a few times. V is TRBV29-1 and J is TRBJ2-7; TRBD1 matches at 9 bases. J gave up 2 bases and V 7 bases, and 3 bases lay outside the gene matches. This CDR3 is 12 amino acids long. Germline V gene sequence: CDR1 SQVTM, CDR2 ANQGSEA. In DNA, the CDR3 is TGCAGCGCTAGGACAGGGGCCTACGAGCAGTACTTC. It specifies CSARTGAYEQYF.

This chain joins TRBV20-1 and TRBJ2-5; 8 bases match TRBD1. V trimming: 3 bases; J trimming: 2 bases; junction bases outside the gene matches: 11. The CDR3 runs to 16 residues. Per the germline V gene, CDR1 is DFQATT and CDR2 is SNEGSKA (reference sequence). CDR3 loop: CSASPATGVGQETQYF. The CDR3 coding sequence is TGCAGTGCTAGCCCCGCGACAGGGGTGGGTCAAGAGACCCAGTACTTC.

This chain joins TRBV4-3 and TRBJ2-2, with TRBD2 matching 13 bases. The length of the CDR3 is 18 residues. The germline V gene has CDR1 LGHNA and CDR2 YSLEER. After removal of 2 bases from V and 7 bases from J, the junction contained 10 bases not matched to a gene. The CDR3 protein is CASSQTTSGRPRGGELFF. CDR3 nucleotide sequence: TGCGCCAGCAGCCAAACGACTAGCGGGAGGCCCAGGGGCGGGGAGCTGTTTTTT.

This chain connects TRBV10-3 to TRBJ2-5, with D uncertain. The CDR3 sequence is 13 residues long. V lost 5 bases to trimming and J lost 2 bases, with 9 bases between them. Germline V lookup: CDR1 ENHRY, CDR2 SYGVKD. Here the CDR3 DNA reads TGTGCCATCAGTAGGGCAGTACAAGAGACCCAGTACTTC. The encoded protein is CAISRAVQETQYF.

V usage is TRBV3-1 and J usage is TRBJ1-6; D gene ambiguous. Between the trimmed V and J ends, which lost 3 bases and 8 bases, there was a span of 11 bases. This CDR3 contains 14 residues. Germline loops: CDR1 LGHDT, CDR2 YNNKEL (reference sequence). The CDR3 loop reads CASSHGDIYSPLHF. The CDR3 DNA is TGTGCCAGCAGCCACGGGGATATTTATTCACCCCTCCACTTT.

The CDR3 is CSARMGIRGYTF. The CDR3 DNA is TGCAGTGCTAGGATGGGAATCCGTGGCTACACCTTC. The rearrangement joins TRBV20-1 to TRBJ1-2; D is unclear. The germline V gene has CDR1 DFQATT and CDR2 SNEGSKA (reference sequence). There are 12 residues in the CDR3. V lost 3 bases to trimming and J lost 7 bases, with 12 bases between them.

The chain uses TRBV30 and TRBJ2-7, with D possibly being TRBD1 (5 bases). From germline, CDR1 is GTSNPN and CDR2 SVGIG (reference sequence). The V gene lost 6 bases and the J gene lost 5 bases, with 20 bases spanning the gap. This CDR3 has 14 amino acids. CDR3: CACNRLDTFNEQYF. The CDR3 DNA reads as TGTGCCTGCAACCGACTGGACACGTTTAACGAGCAGTACTTC.

The rearrangement uses TRBV27 and TRBJ2-1, with TRBD2 matching over 13 bases. The length of the CDR3 is 17 residues. V trimming: 3 bases; J trimming: 3 bases; junction bases outside the gene matches: 5. CDR1 and CDR2 from the germline V gene are MNHEY and SMNVEV (reference sequence). CDR3 DNA sequence: TGTGCCAGCAGTTTTTCCGGGACTAGCGGGGACTACAATGAGCAGTTCTTC. Its protein is CASSFSGTSGDYNEQFF.

At least ten counts were recorded for this clonotype. The V call is TRBV5-1, the J call TRBJ1-4, with 7 bases fitting TRBD1. This CDR3 is built from 15 residues. After removal of 4 bases from V and 4 bases from J, the junction contained 7 bases not matched to a gene. Germline V CDR1 and CDR2: SGHRS, YFSETQ. This CDR3 is CASSPRQGRNEKLFF. The DNA of the CDR3 is TGCGCCAGCAGCCCTCGACAGGGACGTAATGAAAAACTGTTTTTT.